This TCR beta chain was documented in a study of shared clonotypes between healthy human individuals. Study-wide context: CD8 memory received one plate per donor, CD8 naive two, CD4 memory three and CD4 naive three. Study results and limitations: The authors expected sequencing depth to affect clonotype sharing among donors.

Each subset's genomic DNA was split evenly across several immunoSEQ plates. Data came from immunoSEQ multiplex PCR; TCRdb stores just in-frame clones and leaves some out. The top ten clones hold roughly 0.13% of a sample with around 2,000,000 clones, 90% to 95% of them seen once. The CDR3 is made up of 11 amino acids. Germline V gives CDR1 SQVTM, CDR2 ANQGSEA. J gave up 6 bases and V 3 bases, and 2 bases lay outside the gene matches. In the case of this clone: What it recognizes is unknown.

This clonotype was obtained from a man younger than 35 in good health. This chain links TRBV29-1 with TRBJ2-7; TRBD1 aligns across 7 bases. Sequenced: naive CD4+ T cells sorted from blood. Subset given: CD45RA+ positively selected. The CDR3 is CSVETGFEQYF. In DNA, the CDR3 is TGCAGCGTTGAGACAGGGTTCGAGCAGTACTTC.